A single sample is the source of the 8 T cell receptor beta chains below, sequenced in a study of T cells in Graves' hyperthyroidism and ophthalmopathy. The investigators amplified TCR beta CDR3 regions from RNA transcripts. Researchers ran a first-round RT-PCR on the TCR CDR3 using the HTBI primer set. TCRdb analysed the multiplex PCR reads with MiXCR anew, one entry per CDR3 protein. The sample has some 500,000 distinct CDR3 sequences; approximately 25% are singletons. The sequenced sample consisted of blood. The receptors shown here come from a woman aged 30 to 39 with Graves' ophthalmopathy.

In its sample, this clonotype was seen many times. The rearrangement uses TRBV6-5 and TRBJ2-7; D may be TRBD1 (5 bases). Trimming stripped 3 bases from V and 4 bases from J, with 7 bases between. CDR1 and CDR2 (germline): MNHEY, SVGAGI. The CDR3 length is 12 residues. CDR3 amino acids: CASSYQGYEQYF. CDR3 in DNA: TGTGCCAGCAGTTATCAGGGTTACGAGCAGTACTTC.

The V call is TRBV5-4, the J call TRBJ1-2, with a possible D match to TRBD1 (5 bases). Trimming took off 0 bases at V and 4 bases at J, with 13 bases between the two ends. Germline CDR1 SGHNT, CDR2 YYREEE (reference sequence). CDR3 length equals 15 residues. The CDR3 here is CASSLEGPAPYGYTF. CDR3 sequence (DNA): TGTGCCAGCAGCTTGGAGGGGCCGGCCCCCTATGGCTACACCTTC.

This clonotype was counted at least ten times. This chain links TRBV2 with TRBJ1-2; D uncertain. V lost 7 bases, J lost 8 bases, and 17 bases lay in between. The CDR3 length is 13 residues. CDR1 SNHLY and CDR2 FYNNEI come from the germline V gene. The CDR3 nucleotides read TGTGCCAGCACACCCGGACCTACAGCCGGCTACACCTTC. Residues: CASTPGPTAGYTF.

This clonotype was recorded many times. The V and J genes are TRBV12-3 or TRBV12-4 and TRBJ2-7, with 10 bases lining up with TRBD1. This CDR3 region has 14 residues. V lost 5 bases to trimming and J lost 6 bases; unmatched junction nucleotides: 7. The CDR3 loop reads CASSPGTGAGEQYF. Written as DNA, the CDR3 is TGTGCCAGCAGTCCCGGGACAGGGGCGGGCGAGCAGTACTTC.

This clonotype was counted a few times. The V gene is TRBV30, the J gene TRBJ2-3; 9 positions agree with TRBD2. The CDR3 is 17 residues long. Germline V gene sequence: CDR1 GTSNPN, CDR2 SVGIG (reference sequence). V lost 3 bases and J lost 1; bases outside the gene matches: 11. The DNA for the CDR3 is TGTGCCTGGAGCCTTTACGGGGCTAGCGGGGGCACAGATACGCAGTATTTT. Its translation is CAWSLYGASGGTDTQYF.

The V call is TRBV6-1, the J call TRBJ1-3; 7 bases line up with TRBD1. The CDR3 has 15 amino acids. The V and J ends lost 8 bases and 2 bases, in that order; junction bases with no gene match: 9. Germline-derived CDR1 and CDR2 are MNHNS and SASEGT. CDR3 sequence reads: CASQITGAAGNTIYF. The CDR3 DNA reads TGTGCCAGCCAGATAACAGGGGCAGCTGGAAACACCATATATTTT.

On this clonotype: Since no conserved phenylalanine or tryptophan closes the CDR3, a read error is the likely cause. The chain links TRBV27 to TRBJ1-2; D may be TRBD1 (5 bases). V was clipped by 5 bases and J by 2 bases, with 6 bases between them. CDR1 is MNHEY, CDR2 SMNVEV, per germline (reference sequence). The CDR3 loop spans 12 amino acids. The CDR3 region has the DNA TGTGCCAGCAGTCGGGGGAACTATGGCTACACCGTC. Protein: CASSRGNYGYTV.

Note on this clonotype: A clone one base away is much larger, so this may be a read error. V and J are TRBV5-8 and TRBJ2-4; a possible D gene is TRBD2 (6 bases). V was pared by 3 bases and J by 1 base, with 8 bases between. The germline V gene has CDR1 SGHTS and CDR2 YDEGEE. CDR3 length equals 14 residues. The CDR3 DNA reads TGTGCCAGCAGCTCCCGGGGGGCCAAAAACATTCAGTACTTC. It translates to CASSSRGAKNIQYF.